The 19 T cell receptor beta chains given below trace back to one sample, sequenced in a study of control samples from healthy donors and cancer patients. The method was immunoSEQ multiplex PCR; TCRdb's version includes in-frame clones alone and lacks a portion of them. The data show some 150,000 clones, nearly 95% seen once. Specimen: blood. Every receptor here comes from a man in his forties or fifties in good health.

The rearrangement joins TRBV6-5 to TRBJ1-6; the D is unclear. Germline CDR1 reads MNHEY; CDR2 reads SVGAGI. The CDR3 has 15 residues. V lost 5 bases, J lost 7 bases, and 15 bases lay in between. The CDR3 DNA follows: TGTGCCAGCAGTCCGGGAAAGGCCCGGAATTCACCCCTCCACTTT. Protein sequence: CASSPGKARNSPLHF.

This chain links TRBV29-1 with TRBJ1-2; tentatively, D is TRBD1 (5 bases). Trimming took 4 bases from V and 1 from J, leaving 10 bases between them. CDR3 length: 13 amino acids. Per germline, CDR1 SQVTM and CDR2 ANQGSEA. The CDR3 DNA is TGCAGCGTTGGGGCGGGGGTTAACTATGGCTACACCTTC. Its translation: CSVGAGVNYGYTF.

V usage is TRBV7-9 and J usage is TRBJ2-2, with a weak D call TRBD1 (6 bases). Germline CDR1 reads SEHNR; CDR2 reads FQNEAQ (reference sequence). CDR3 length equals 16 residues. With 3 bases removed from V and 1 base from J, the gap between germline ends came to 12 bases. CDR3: CASSLGARQNTGELFF. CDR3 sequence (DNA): TGTGCCAGCAGCTTGGGGGCCAGACAGAACACCGGGGAGCTGTTTTTT.

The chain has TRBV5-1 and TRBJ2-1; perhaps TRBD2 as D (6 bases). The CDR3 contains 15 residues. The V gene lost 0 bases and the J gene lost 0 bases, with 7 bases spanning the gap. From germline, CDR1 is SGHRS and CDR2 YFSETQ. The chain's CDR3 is CASSLETSSYNEQFF. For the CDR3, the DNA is TGCGCCAGCAGCTTGGAGACTAGCTCCTACAATGAGCAGTTCTTC.

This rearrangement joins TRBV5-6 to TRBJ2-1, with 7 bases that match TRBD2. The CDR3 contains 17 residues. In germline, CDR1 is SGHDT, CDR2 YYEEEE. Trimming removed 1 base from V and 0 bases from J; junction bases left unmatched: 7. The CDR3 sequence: CASSLPGTNRSYNEQFF. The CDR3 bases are TGTGCCAGCAGCTTGCCCGGGACTAATCGCTCCTACAATGAGCAGTTCTTC.

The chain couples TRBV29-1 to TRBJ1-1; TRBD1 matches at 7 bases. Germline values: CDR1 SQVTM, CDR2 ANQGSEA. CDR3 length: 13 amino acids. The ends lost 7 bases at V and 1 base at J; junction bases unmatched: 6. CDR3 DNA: TGCAGCGCCCGACAGGGTTGGAACACTGAAGCTTTCTTT. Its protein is CSARQGWNTEAFF.

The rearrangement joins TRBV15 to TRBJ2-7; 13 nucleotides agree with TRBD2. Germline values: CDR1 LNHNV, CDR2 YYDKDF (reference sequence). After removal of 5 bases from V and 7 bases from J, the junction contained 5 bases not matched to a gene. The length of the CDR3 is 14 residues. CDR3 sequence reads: CATSGLAGEGEQYF. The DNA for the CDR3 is TGTGCCACCAGCGGACTAGCGGGAGAAGGAGAGCAGTACTTC.

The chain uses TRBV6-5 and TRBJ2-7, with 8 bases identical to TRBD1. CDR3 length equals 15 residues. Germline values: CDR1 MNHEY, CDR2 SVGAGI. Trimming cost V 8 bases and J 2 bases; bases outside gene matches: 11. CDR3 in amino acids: CASHSGTGGAYEQYF. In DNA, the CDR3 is TGTGCCAGCCATAGCGGCACAGGGGGAGCCTACGAGCAGTACTTC.

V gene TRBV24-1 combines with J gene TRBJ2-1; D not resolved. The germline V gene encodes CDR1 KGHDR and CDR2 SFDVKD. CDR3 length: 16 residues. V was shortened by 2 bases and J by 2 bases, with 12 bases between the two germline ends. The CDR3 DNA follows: TGTGCCACCAGTGATTCAACTAATCTCCCCTACAATGAGCAGTTCTTC. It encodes CATSDSTNLPYNEQFF.

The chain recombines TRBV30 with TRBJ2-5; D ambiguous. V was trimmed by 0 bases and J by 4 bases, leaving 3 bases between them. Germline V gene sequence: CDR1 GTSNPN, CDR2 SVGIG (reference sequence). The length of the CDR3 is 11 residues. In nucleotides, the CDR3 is TGTGCCTGGAGTGTGATAGAGACCCAGTACTTC. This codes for CAWSVIETQYF.

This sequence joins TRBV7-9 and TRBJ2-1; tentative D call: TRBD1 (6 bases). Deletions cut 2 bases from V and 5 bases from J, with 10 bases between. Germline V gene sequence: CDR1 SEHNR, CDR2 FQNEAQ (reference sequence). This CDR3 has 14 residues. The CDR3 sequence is CASSLSDRNNEQFF. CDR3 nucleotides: TGTGCCAGCAGCTTATCGGACAGAAACAATGAGCAGTTCTTC.

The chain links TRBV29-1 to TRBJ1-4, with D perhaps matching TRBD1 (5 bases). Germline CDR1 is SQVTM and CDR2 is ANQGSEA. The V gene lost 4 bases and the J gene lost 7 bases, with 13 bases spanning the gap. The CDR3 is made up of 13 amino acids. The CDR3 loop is CSVAAGLGEKLFF. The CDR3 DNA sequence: TGCAGCGTTGCGGCAGGGCTGGGTGAAAAACTGTTTTTT.

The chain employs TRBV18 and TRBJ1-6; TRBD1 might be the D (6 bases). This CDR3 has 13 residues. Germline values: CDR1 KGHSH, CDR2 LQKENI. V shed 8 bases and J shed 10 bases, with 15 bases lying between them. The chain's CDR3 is CASRDIQDSPLHF. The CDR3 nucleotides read TGTGCCAGCCGGGACATTCAGGACTCACCCCTCCACTTT.

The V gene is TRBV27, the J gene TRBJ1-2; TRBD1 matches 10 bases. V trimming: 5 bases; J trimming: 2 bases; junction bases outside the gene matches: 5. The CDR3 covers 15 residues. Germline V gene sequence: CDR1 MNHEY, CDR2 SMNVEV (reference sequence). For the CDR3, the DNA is TGTGCCAGCAGTAGGGGACAGGGGAACAACTATGGCTACACCTTC. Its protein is CASSRGQGNNYGYTF.

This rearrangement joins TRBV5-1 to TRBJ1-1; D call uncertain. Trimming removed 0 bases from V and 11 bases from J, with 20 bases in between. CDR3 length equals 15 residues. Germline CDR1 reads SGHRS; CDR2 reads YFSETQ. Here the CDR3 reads CASSLDSTTRERAFF. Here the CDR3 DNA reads TGCGCCAGCAGCTTGGACAGTACTACACGTGAAAGGGCTTTCTTT.

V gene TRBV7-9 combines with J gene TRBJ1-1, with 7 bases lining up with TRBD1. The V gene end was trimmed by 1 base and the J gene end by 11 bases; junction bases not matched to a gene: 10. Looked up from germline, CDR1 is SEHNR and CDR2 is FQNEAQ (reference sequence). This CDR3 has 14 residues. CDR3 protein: CASSLGLYQGVAFF. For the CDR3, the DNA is TGTGCCAGCAGCTTAGGGTTGTATCAGGGGGTTGCTTTCTTT. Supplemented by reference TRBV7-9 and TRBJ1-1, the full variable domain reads DTGVSQNPRHKITKRGQNVTFRCDPISEHNRLYWYRQTLGQGPEFLTYFQNEAQLEKSRLLSDRFSAERPKGSFSTLEIQRTEQGDSAMYLCASSLGLYQGVAFFGQGTRLTVV.

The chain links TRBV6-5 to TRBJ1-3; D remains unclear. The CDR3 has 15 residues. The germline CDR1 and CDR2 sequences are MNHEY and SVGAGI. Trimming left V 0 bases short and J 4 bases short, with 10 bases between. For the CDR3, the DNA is TGTGCCAGCAGTTACTCGACGGTTGGAGGAAACACCATATATTTT. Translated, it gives CASSYSTVGGNTIYF.

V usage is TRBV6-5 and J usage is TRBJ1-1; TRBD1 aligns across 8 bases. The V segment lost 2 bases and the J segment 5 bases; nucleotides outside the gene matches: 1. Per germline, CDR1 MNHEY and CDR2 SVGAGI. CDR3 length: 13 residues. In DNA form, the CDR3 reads TGTGCCAGCAGTTACAGGACAGGGACTGAAGCTTTCTTT. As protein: CASSYRTGTEAFF.

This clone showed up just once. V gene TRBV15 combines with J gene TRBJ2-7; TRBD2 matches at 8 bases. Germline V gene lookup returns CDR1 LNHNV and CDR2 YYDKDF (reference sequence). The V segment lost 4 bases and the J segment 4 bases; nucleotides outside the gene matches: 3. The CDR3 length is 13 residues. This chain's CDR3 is CATSKREPYEQYF. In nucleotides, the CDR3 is TGTGCCACCAGCAAGCGGGAGCCTTACGAGCAGTACTTC.